The 30 T cell receptor beta chains below come from one sample, sequenced in a study of T cell changes during pregnancy in multiple sclerosis. Profiled with immunoSEQ multiplex PCR; TCRdb holds only in-frame clones, not every one. This table holds 60,000 to 75,000 clones, roughly 90% found once. Sequencing used peripheral blood, obtained before pregnancy. The receptors come from a female donor with multiple sclerosis, enrolled in a pregnancy study.

V and J are TRBV5-5 and TRBJ2-3, with 9 positions matching TRBD2. The CDR3 consists of 15 residues. Germline lookup yields CDR1 SGHKS and CDR2 YYEKEE (reference sequence). The V gene end was trimmed by 1 base and the J gene end by 4 bases; junction bases not matched to a gene: 4. The CDR3: CASSLMGLAPDTQYF. The CDR3 coding sequence is TGTGCCAGCAGCTTGATGGGACTAGCTCCAGATACGCAGTATTTT.

In this sample, this clone turned up once. The V gene is TRBV5-6, the J gene TRBJ1-1; the D is unclear. The V end was cut by 4 bases, the J end by 6 bases, with 10 bases between. Germline-derived CDR1 and CDR2 are SGHDT and YYEEEE. This CDR3 contains 12 residues. The CDR3 DNA reads as TGTGCCAGCAGCCCCCTTCGGGCTGAAGCTTTCTTT. Amino acids: CASSPLRAEAFF.

The chain is built from TRBV11-2 and TRBJ2-7; D is uncertain. With 5 bases removed from V and 4 bases from J, the gap between germline ends came to 9 bases. There are 12 residues in the CDR3. CDR1 is SGHAT and CDR2 is FQNNGV in the germline V gene. The CDR3 nucleotides are TGTGCCAGCAGCCACCGCCTATACGAGCAGTACTTC. It translates to CASSHRLYEQYF.

The genes are TRBV18 and TRBJ1-6; possibly TRBD1 for D (6 bases). V lost 6 bases and J lost 7, with 16 bases in between. Germline CDR1 KGHSH, CDR2 LQKENI. There are 15 residues in the CDR3. CDR3: CASSFGQSLNSPLHF. The CDR3 bases are TGTGCCAGCTCCTTCGGACAGAGTCTCAATTCACCCCTCCACTTT.

This clone was observed a few times. The J gene is TRBJ1-1, the V gene TRBV6-1, with 7 nucleotides matching TRBD1. CDR1 and CDR2 from the germline V gene are MNHNS and SASEGT. This CDR3 region has 14 residues. V gave up 7 bases and J gave up 1 base; unmatched junction bases: 6. CDR3 sequence (DNA): TGTGCCAGCACCGAGAACAGGGGGAACACTGAAGCTTTCTTT. The encoded protein is CASTENRGNTEAFF.

This clone was detected only once. The rearrangement links TRBV11-3 to TRBJ2-2; unclear D gene. The CDR3 runs to 12 residues. Trimming took 4 bases from V and 5 from J, leaving 5 bases between them. Germline assignment: CDR1 SGHNT and CDR2 YENEEA. The CDR3 sequence is CASSSRTGELFF. CDR3 nucleotide sequence: TGTGCCAGCAGCTCTAGAACCGGGGAGCTGTTTTTT.

The CDR3 DNA follows: TGTGCCAGCAGTGGGACAGGAGGGAATCAGCCCCAGCATTTT. Translation: CASSGTGGNQPQHF. This chain links TRBV2 with TRBJ1-5, with 7 bases fitting TRBD1. After removal of 4 bases from V and 4 bases from J, the junction contained 4 bases not matched to a gene. CDR1 SNHLY and CDR2 FYNNEI come from the germline V gene. This CDR3 comprises 14 residues.

The rearrangement links TRBV19 to TRBJ1-6, with 8 bases fitting TRBD1. Unmatched junction bases numbered 5, after V lost 0 bases and J lost 7 bases. Germline V CDR1 and CDR2: LNHDA, SQIVND (reference sequence). The CDR3 consists of 16 residues. In DNA form, the CDR3 reads TGTGCCAGTAGTATAGATGGTTGGACAGGGAATTCACCCCTCCACTTT. It is translated as CASSIDGWTGNSPLHF.

V is TRBV4-2 and J is TRBJ1-5, with D unresolved. The CDR3 consists of 16 residues. The germline V gene encodes CDR1 LGHNA and CDR2 YNFKEQ. Trimming took off 1 base at V and 0 bases at J, with 10 bases between the two ends. The CDR3 loop reads CASSQGAGYSNQPQHF. The CDR3 DNA is TGTGCCAGCAGCCAAGGGGCAGGCTATAGCAATCAGCCCCAGCATTTT.

The CDR3 nucleotides are TGTGCCAGCAGCCAAAGCGGGGGGAGCACAGATACGCAGTATTTT. Translated, it gives CASSQSGGSTDTQYF. V is TRBV7-2 and J is TRBJ2-3, with 9 bases aligning to TRBD2. Trimming removed 5 bases from V and 0 bases from J; junction bases left unmatched: 3. The CDR3 length is 15 residues. The germline V gene has CDR1 SGHTA and CDR2 FQGNSA.

The chain links TRBV7-3 to TRBJ2-2; tentatively, D is TRBD2 (6 bases). CDR1 and CDR2 (germline): SGHTA, FQGTGA. The CDR3 is made up of 13 amino acids. V was trimmed by 5 bases and J by 5 bases, leaving 9 bases between them. The CDR3 region is CASSPAGTGELFF. CDR3 coding DNA: TGTGCCAGCAGCCCCGCGGGGACCGGGGAGCTGTTTTTT.

This clone was seen only once. The J gene is TRBJ2-7, the V gene TRBV29-1; a possible D gene is TRBD1 (6 bases). This CDR3 region has 12 residues. Germline V gene lookup returns CDR1 SQVTM and CDR2 ANQGSEA. The V and J ends lost 6 bases and 3 bases respectively, with 12 bases between them. CDR3 amino acids: CSVDVQGYEQYF. For the CDR3, the DNA is TGCAGCGTGGACGTACAGGGCTACGAGCAGTACTTC.

The rearrangement links TRBV4-1 to TRBJ2-1, with TRBD2 matching 12 bases. This CDR3 comprises 15 residues. Trimming at V came to 5 bases and at J to 4 bases, leaving 3 bases not matched to a gene. Looked up from germline, CDR1 is MGHRA and CDR2 is YSYEKL. CDR3 amino acids: CASSTGTSGYNEQFF. The CDR3 coding sequence is TGCGCCAGCAGCACCGGGACTAGCGGGTACAATGAGCAGTTCTTC.

The chain has TRBV4-3 and TRBJ2-3; 12 bases align to TRBD2. The ends lost 1 base at V and 6 bases at J; junction bases unmatched: 11. The CDR3 has 18 residues. Germline CDR1 reads LGHNA; CDR2 reads YSLEER. CDR3 residues: CASSQGPTSGGTRDTQYF. CDR3 sequence (DNA): TGCGCCAGCAGCCAAGGGCCGACTAGCGGGGGAACCAGGGATACGCAGTATTTT.

The chain is built from TRBV20-1 and TRBJ2-1, with unresolved D. The germline V gene encodes CDR1 DFQATT and CDR2 SNEGSKA (reference sequence). The CDR3 runs 11 residues. Trimming pared 3 bases from V and 7 bases from J, leaving 7 bases between. CDR3 residues: CSARGLNEQFF. CDR3 DNA: TGCAGTGCTAGGGGCCTTAATGAGCAGTTCTTC.

This clone was seen just once. V is TRBV14 and J is TRBJ1-1; possibly TRBD1 for D (6 bases). This CDR3 region has 19 residues. V dropped 5 bases and J dropped 0 bases, with 25 bases sitting between them. Per germline, CDR1 SGHDN and CDR2 FVKESK. This chain's CDR3 is CASSIKSGTRSKMNTEAFF. The CDR3, as DNA: TGTGCCAGCAGCATTAAGTCCGGGACAAGGAGTAAAATGAACACTGAAGCTTTCTTT.

The rearrangement uses TRBV5-1 and TRBJ2-5; TRBD1 aligns across 10 bases. V lost 4 bases to trimming and J lost 4 bases; unmatched junction nucleotides: 7. The CDR3 runs 15 residues. Germline loops: CDR1 SGHRS, CDR2 YFSETQ. DNA of the CDR3: TGCGCCAGCAGCACGGGACAGGGGAAGGGAGAGACCCAGTACTTC. Protein: CASSTGQGKGETQYF.

The chain's CDR3 is CASSLIGRGPNSPLHF. In DNA, the CDR3 is TGTGCCAGCAGCTTAATTGGCAGGGGGCCTAATTCACCCCTCCACTTT. The chain links TRBV7-3 to TRBJ1-6, with 8 bases matching TRBD1. The CDR3 covers 16 residues. The ends lost 1 base at V and 6 bases at J; junction bases unmatched: 5. The germline V gene has CDR1 SGHTA and CDR2 FQGTGA.

The CDR3 spells CASSLDFGGYTF. DNA for the CDR3: TGTGCCAGCAGCTTAGACTTCGGTGGCTACACCTTC. The rearrangement uses TRBV11-2 and TRBJ1-2; D is unclear. CDR3 length: 12 residues. Germline values: CDR1 SGHAT, CDR2 FQNNGV. V was clipped by 0 bases and J by 7 bases, with 6 bases between them.

This clone was detected only once. This chain uses TRBV27 with TRBJ2-7; the match to TRBD1 covers 7 bases. Germline CDR1 MNHEY, CDR2 SMNVEV (reference sequence). This CDR3 has 13 residues. With V trimmed by 3 bases and J by 3 bases, 2 bases remained unmatched. DNA for the CDR3: TGTGCCAGCAGTTTGGGACAGAGCTACGAGCAGTACTTC. Translated: CASSLGQSYEQYF.

This clone was found once. The J gene is TRBJ1-2, the V gene TRBV18, with TRBD1 as a possible D gene (6 bases). CDR3 length: 15 residues. Between the trimmed V and J ends, which lost 3 bases and 0 bases, there was a span of 11 bases. CDR1 and CDR2 (germline): KGHSH, LQKENI. The CDR3 here is CASSPRQAANYGYTF. Here the CDR3 DNA reads TGTGCCAGCTCACCCAGACAGGCCGCTAACTATGGCTACACCTTC.

V gene TRBV2 combines with J gene TRBJ1-1; D perhaps matches TRBD1 (6 bases). V was cut by 0 bases and J by 11 bases, with 16 bases left in between. Germline loops: CDR1 SNHLY, CDR2 FYNNEI. The CDR3 sequence is 14 residues long. The CDR3 spells CASSEALRQAWAFF. For the CDR3, the DNA is TGTGCCAGCAGTGAAGCGCTTCGACAGGCGTGGGCTTTCTTT.

The chain carries TRBV7-3 and TRBJ2-3; 15 bases fit TRBD2. The CDR3 contains 18 residues. The V segment lost 4 bases and the J segment 7 bases; nucleotides outside the gene matches: 12. Germline V gene lookup returns CDR1 SGHTA and CDR2 FQGTGA. CDR3 residues: CASSSPRTSGGVPNTQYF. In nucleotides, the CDR3 is TGTGCCAGCAGCTCGCCAAGGACTAGCGGGGGGGTTCCTAATACGCAGTATTTT.

The chain recombines TRBV7-6 with TRBJ2-3, with D unresolved. Deletions cut 1 base from V and 4 bases from J, with 9 bases between. The V gene's germline CDR1 is SGHVS and CDR2 FNYEAQ. There are 14 residues in the CDR3. CDR3 region: CASSLVPGPDTQYF. The CDR3 DNA sequence: TGTGCCAGCAGCTTAGTTCCCGGTCCAGATACGCAGTATTTT.

This clone appeared a single time. V gene TRBV10-3 combines with J gene TRBJ1-5; perhaps TRBD1 as D (6 bases). Germline assignment: CDR1 ENHRY and CDR2 SYGVKD. The CDR3 is made up of 15 amino acids. Trimming removed 10 bases at V and 2 bases at J, with 18 bases between. CDR3 DNA sequence: TGTGCCACAAAGGGGGGGGAAAAAGGCAATCAGCCCCAGCATTTT. It translates to CATKGGEKGNQPQHF.

The chain couples TRBV4-3 to TRBJ2-1; 8 bases are shared with TRBD2. With 4 bases clipped from V and 4 bases from J, the junction kept 6 bases outside the gene matches. The CDR3 totals 15 residues. Germline values: CDR1 LGHNA, CDR2 YSLEER. DNA of the CDR3: TGCGCCAGCAGCCCGGTGGCTAGCGGGTACAATGAGCAGTTCTTC. Its protein is CASSPVASGYNEQFF.

The chain has TRBV23-1 and TRBJ1-5; D gene ambiguous. TRBV23-1 is classed as an ORF, of uncertain function. The V gene lost 2 bases and the J gene lost 1 base, with 18 bases spanning the gap. The CDR3 has 18 amino acids. The CDR3 nucleotides are TGCGCCAGCAGTCAAAGGTTTAGCGTAAGACAAAGCAATCAGCCCCAGCATTTT. It encodes CASSQRFSVRQSNQPQHF.

The gene calls are TRBV7-2 and TRBJ1-6; D unresolved. Germline-derived CDR1 and CDR2 are SGHTA and FQGNSA. V was shortened by 5 bases and J by 0 bases, with 17 bases between the two germline ends. This CDR3 comprises 18 residues. CDR3: CASSPRFVGSSYNSPLHF. In nucleotides, the CDR3 is TGTGCCAGCAGCCCCCGGTTCGTCGGGAGCTCCTATAATTCACCCCTCCACTTT.

The CDR3 reads CASSGDRGYNNEQFF. In nucleotides, the CDR3 is TGTGCCAGCAGCGGCGACAGGGGATATAACAATGAGCAGTTCTTC. The chain joins TRBV9 to TRBJ2-1; 8 bases agree with TRBD1. This CDR3 has 15 amino acids. Per germline, CDR1 SGDLS and CDR2 YYNGEE. V was clipped by 3 bases and J by 5 bases; unmatched bases: 7.

There are a few counts of this clone. The genes are TRBV2 and TRBJ1-2, with unresolved D. Looked up from germline, CDR1 is SNHLY and CDR2 is FYNNEI. The V and J ends lost 8 bases and 4 bases respectively, with 17 bases between them. The CDR3 runs to 14 residues. CDR3 DNA sequence: TGTGCCAGCCGCCGCGGCGGGCGACTCTATGGCTACACCTTC. Amino acid sequence: CASRRGGRLYGYTF.